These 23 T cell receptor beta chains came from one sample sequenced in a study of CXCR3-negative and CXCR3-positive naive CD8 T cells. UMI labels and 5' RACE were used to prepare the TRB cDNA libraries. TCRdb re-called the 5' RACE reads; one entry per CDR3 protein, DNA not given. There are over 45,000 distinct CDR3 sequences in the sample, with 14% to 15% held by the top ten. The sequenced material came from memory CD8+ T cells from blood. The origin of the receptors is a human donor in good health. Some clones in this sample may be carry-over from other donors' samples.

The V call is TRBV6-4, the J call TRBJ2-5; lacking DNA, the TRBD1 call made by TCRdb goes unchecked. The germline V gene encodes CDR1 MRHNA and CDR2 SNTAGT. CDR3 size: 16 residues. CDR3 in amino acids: CASSDSRPGRGETQYF.

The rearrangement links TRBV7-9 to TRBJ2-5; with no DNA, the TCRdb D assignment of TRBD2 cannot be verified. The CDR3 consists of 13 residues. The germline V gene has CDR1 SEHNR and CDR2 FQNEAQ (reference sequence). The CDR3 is CASSRLAGGPQYF.

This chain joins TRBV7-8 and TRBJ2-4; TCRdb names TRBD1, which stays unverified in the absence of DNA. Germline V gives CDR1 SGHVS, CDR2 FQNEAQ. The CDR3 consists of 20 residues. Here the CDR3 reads CASSYRSVTYDLRTKNIQYF.

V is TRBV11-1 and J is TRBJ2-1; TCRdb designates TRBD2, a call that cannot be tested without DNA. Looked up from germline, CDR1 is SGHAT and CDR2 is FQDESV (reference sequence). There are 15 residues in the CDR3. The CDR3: CASSFPGGPNNEQFF.

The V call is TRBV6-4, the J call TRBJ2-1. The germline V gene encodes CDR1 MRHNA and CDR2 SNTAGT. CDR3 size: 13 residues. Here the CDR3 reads CASSAETNNEQFF.

CDR3 sequence reads: CASSLGAGRKETQYF. The chain combines TRBV5-4 with TRBJ2-5; TCRdb's D call of TRBD2 is untestable without DNA. Germline V CDR1 and CDR2: SGHNT, YYREEE (reference sequence). The CDR3 extends over 15 amino acids.

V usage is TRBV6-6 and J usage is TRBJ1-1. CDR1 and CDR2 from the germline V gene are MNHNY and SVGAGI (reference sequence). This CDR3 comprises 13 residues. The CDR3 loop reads CASSETENTEAFF.

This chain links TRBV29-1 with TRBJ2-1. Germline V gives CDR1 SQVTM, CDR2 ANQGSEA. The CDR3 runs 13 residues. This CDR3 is CSTNSASYNEQFF.

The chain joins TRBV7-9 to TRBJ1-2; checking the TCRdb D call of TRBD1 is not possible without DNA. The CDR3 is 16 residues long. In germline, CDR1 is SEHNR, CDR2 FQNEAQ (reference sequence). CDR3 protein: CASSPPSKGALDGYTF.

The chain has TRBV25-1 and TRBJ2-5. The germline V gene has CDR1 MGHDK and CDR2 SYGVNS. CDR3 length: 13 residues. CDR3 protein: CASKDDYEETQYF.

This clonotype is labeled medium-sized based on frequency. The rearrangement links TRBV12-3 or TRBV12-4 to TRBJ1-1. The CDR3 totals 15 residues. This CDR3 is CASSSRPTFATEAFF.

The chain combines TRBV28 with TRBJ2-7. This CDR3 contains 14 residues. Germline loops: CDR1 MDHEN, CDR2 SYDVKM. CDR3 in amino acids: CASSLSVSSYEQYF.

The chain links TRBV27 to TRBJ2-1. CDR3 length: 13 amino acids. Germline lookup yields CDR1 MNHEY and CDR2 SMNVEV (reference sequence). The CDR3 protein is CASSFASYNEQFF.

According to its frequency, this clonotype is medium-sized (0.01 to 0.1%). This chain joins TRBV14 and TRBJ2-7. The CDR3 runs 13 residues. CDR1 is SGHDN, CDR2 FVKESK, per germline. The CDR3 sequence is CASSPSTLVEQYF.

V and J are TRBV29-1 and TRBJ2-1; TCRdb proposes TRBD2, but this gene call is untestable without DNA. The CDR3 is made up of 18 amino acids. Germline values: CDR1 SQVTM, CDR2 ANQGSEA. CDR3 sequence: CSVGGWGGALITMNEQFF.

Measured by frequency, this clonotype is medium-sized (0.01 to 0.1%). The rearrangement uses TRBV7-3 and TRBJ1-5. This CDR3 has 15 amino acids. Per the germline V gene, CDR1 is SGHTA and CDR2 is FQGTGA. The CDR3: CASSLTGQSNQPQHF.

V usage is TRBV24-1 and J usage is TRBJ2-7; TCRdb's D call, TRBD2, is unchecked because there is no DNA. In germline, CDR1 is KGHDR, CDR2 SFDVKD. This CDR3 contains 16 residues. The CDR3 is CATSVLAGEPLREQYF.

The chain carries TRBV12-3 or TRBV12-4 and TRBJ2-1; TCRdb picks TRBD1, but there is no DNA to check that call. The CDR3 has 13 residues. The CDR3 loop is CASTPTGVGEQFF.

CDR3: CSVEEGNNSPLHF. The chain is built from TRBV29-1 and TRBJ1-6. The CDR3 sequence is 13 residues long. CDR1 is SQVTM and CDR2 is ANQGSEA in the germline V gene.

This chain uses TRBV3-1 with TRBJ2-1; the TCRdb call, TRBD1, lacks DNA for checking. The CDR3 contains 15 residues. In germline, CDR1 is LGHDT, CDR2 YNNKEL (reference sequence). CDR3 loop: CASSLDSSTYNEQFF.

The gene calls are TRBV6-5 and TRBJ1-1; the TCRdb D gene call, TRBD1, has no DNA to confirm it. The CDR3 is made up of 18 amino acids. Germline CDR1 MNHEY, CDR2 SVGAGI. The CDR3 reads CASSYVRDRVNTNTEAFF.

The CDR3 protein is CASSFSGELFF. The chain has TRBV5-1 and TRBJ2-2. Germline CDR1 and CDR2: SGHRS and YFSETQ. This CDR3 is 11 amino acids long.

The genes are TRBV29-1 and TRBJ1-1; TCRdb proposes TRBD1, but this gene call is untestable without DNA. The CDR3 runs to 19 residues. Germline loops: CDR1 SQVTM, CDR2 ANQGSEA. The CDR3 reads CSVEERRDSQFFLNTEAFF.